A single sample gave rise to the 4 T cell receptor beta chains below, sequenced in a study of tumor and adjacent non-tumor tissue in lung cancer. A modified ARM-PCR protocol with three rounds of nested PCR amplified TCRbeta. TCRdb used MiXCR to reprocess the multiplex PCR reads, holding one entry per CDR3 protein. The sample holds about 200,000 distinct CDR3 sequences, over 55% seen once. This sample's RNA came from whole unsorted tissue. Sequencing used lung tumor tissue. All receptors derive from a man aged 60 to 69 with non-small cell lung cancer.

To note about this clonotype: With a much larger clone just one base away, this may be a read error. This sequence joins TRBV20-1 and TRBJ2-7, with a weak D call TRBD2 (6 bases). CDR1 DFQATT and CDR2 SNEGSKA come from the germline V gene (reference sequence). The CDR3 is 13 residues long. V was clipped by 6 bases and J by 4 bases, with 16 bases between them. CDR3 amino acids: CSAPGRGKYEQYF. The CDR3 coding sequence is TGCAGTGCCCCGGGACGGGGGAAATACGAGCAGTACTTC.

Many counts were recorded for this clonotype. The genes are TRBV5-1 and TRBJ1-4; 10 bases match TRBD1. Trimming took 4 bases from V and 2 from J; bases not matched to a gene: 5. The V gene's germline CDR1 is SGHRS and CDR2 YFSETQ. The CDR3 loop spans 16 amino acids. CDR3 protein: CASSRGQGGTNEKLFF. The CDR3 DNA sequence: TGCGCCAGCAGCAGAGGACAGGGGGGGACTAATGAAAAACTGTTTTTT.

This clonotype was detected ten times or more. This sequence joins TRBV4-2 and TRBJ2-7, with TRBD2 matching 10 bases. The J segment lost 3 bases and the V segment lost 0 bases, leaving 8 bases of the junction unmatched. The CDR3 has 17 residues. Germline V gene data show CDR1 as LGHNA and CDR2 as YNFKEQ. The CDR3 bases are TGTGCCAGCAGCCAAGATGAGCGGGAGGGCCGGGGCTACGAGCAGTACTTC. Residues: CASSQDEREGRGYEQYF.

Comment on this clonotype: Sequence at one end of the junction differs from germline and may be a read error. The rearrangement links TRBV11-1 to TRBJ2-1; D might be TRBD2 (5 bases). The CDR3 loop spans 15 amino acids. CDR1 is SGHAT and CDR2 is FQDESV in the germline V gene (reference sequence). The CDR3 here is CASSSDYNSYNEQFF. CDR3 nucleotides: TGTGCCAGTAGCTCCGACTACAACTCCTACAATGAGCAGTTCTTC.